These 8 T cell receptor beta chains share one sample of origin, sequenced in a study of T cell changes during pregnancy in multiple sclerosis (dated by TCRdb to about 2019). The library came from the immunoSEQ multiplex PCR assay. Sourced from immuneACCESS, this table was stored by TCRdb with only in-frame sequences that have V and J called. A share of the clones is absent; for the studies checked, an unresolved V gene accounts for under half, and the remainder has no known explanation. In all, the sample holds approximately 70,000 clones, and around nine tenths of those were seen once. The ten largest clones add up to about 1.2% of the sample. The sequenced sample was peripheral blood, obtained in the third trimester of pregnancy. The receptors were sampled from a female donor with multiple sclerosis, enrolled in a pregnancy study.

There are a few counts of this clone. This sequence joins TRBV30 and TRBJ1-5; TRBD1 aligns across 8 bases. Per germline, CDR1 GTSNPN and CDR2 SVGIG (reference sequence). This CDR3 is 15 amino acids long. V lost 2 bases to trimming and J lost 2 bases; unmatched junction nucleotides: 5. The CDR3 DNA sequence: TGTGCCTGGAGTATGACAGGGGACGGCAATCAGCCCCAGCATTTT. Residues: CAWSMTGDGNQPQHF.

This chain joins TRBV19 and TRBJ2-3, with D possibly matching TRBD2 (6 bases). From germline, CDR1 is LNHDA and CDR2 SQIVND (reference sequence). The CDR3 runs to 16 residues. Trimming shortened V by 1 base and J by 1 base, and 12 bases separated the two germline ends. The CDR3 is CASSIGWTKGTDTQYF. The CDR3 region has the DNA TGTGCCAGTAGTATAGGTTGGACTAAGGGCACAGATACGCAGTATTTT.

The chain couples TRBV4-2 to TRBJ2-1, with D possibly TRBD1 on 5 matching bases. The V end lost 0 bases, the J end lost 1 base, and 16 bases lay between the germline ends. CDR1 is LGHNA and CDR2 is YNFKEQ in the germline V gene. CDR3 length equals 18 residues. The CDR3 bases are TGTGCCAGCAGCCAAGAGCCATTCTTGCAGGGTTCCTACAATGAGCAGTTCTTC. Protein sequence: CASSQEPFLQGSYNEQFF.

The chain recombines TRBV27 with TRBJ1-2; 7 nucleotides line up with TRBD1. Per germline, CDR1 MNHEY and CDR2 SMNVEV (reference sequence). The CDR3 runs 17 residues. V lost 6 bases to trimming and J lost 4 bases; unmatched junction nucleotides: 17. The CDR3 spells CASSPSGGYRGPYGYTF. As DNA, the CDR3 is TGTGCCAGCAGCCCCTCGGGGGGGTACAGGGGACCCTATGGCTACACCTTC.

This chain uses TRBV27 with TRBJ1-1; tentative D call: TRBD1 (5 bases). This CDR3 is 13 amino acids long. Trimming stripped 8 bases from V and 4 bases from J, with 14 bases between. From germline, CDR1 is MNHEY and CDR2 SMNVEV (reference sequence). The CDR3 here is CASRFGGSTEAFF. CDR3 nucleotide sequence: TGTGCCAGCCGGTTCGGGGGGAGCACTGAAGCTTTCTTT.

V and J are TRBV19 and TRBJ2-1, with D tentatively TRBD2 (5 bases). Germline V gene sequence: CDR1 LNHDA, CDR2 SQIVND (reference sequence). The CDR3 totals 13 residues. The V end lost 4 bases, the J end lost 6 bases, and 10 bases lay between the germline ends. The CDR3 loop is CASSNGGTNEQFF. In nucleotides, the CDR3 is TGTGCCAGTAGTAATGGAGGCACCAATGAGCAGTTCTTC.

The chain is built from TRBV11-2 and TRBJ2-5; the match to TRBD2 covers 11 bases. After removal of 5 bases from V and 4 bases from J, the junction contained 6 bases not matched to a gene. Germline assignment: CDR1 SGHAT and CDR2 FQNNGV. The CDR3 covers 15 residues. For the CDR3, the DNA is TGTGCCAGCAGCCTGACTAGCGGGATCAGAGAGACCCAGTACTTC. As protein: CASSLTSGIRETQYF.

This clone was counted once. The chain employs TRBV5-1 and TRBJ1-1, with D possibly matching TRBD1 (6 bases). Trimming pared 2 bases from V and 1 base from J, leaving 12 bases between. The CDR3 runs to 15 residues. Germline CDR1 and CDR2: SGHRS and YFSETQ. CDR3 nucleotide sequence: TGCGCCAGCAGCTTTTCACCAGGGGAGAACACTGAAGCTTTCTTT. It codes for CASSFSPGENTEAFF. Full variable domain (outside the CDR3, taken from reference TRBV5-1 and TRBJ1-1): KAGVTQTPRYLIKTRGQQVTLSCSPISGHRSVSWYQQTPGQGLQFLFEYFSETQRNKGNFPGRFSGRQFSNSRSEMNVSTLELGDSALYLCASSFSPGENTEAFFGQGTRLTVV.